The 12 T cell receptor beta chains presented below share a single source sample, sequenced in a study of regulatory T cells in long-lasting Graves disease. Building of the TCR beta libraries involved iRepertoire HTBI primers and Arm-PCR of CDR3 regions. One entry per CDR3 protein, called by TCRdb with MiXCR from the multiplex PCR reads. The sample carries about 290,000 distinct CDR3 sequences, more than 20% recorded once. Time point defined: persistent/refractory GD, antithyroid drugs over 5 years with positive TRAb. After RNA was extracted from PBMCs, the TCR library was made from it. Sequenced here: peripheral blood mononuclear cells (PBMCs), sampled when the disease was refractory, from a patient treated with antithyroid drugs. These receptors all come from a female donor with Graves disease.

This clonotype was counted only a few times. This rearrangement joins TRBV7-2 to TRBJ2-7, with D possibly TRBD1 on 5 matching bases. CDR1 SGHTA and CDR2 FQGNSA come from the germline V gene. Trimming stripped 5 bases from V and 3 bases from J, with 14 bases between. This CDR3 has 14 residues. The CDR3 loop reads CASSVGPLLYEQYF. The CDR3 nucleotides read TGTGCCAGCAGCGTGGGGCCCCTTCTCTACGAGCAGTACTTC.

A few counts support this clonotype. The chain recombines TRBV20-1 with TRBJ2-7, with D tentatively TRBD2 (6 bases). The CDR3 loop spans 15 amino acids. Germline V gives CDR1 DFQATT, CDR2 SNEGSKA (reference sequence). The ends were cut back, 5 bases at V and 0 bases at J, with 17 bases in the middle. The CDR3 loop reads CSAPPAGRDSYEQYF. CDR3 bases: TGCAGTGCTCCCCCGGCGGGGCGGGACTCCTACGAGCAGTACTTC.

The rearrangement links TRBV12-3 or TRBV12-4 to TRBJ2-7, with 8 bases that match TRBD1. The CDR3 is 15 residues long. V lost 6 bases to trimming and J lost 4 bases; unmatched junction nucleotides: 11. The CDR3 DNA reads as TGTGCCAGCAGCCTTGCAGGACAGGGCGAGTACGAGCAGTACTTC. Residues: CASSLAGQGEYEQYF.

The rearrangement uses TRBV7-2 and TRBJ2-1; D assignment may be TRBD1 or TRBD2 (5 bases each). This CDR3 region has 15 residues. V gave up 0 bases and J gave up 5 bases, with 11 bases separating them. Per the germline V gene, CDR1 is SGHTA and CDR2 is FQGNSA. CDR3 nucleotide sequence: TGTGCCAGCAGCTTAGCCCTCCCGGGGCACAATGAGCAGTTCTTC. Amino acids: CASSLALPGHNEQFF.

The chain couples TRBV7-9 to TRBJ2-3, with 13 bases lining up with TRBD2. The J segment lost 6 bases and the V segment lost 5 bases, leaving 14 bases of the junction unmatched. Per the germline V gene, CDR1 is SEHNR and CDR2 is FQNEAQ (reference sequence). CDR3 size: 18 residues. The CDR3 sequence is CASSHTLGLAGAPDTQYF. The CDR3 DNA reads TGTGCCAGCAGCCATACCCTTGGACTAGCGGGAGCTCCGGATACGCAGTATTTT.

In this sample, this clonotype turned up a few times. The DNA of the CDR3 is TGTGCCAGCAGTTCATCCCTCTTACTTGAATCGAGCTCCTATAATTCACCCCTCCACTTT. This translates into CASSSSLLLESSSYNSPLHF. This chain joins TRBV28 and TRBJ1-6; no reliable D call. V dropped 4 bases and J dropped 0 bases, with 22 bases sitting between them. Germline assignment: CDR1 MDHEN and CDR2 SYDVKM. This CDR3 is 20 amino acids long.

On this clonotype itself: Possible read error: a much larger clone is one base away. This chain links TRBV30 with TRBJ2-5, with D unresolved. V was cut by 2 bases and J by 7 bases, with 11 bases left in between. The CDR3 totals 12 residues. The V gene's germline CDR1 is GTSNPN and CDR2 SVGIG (reference sequence). The CDR3 DNA reads TGTGCCTGGAGTCCCTCAGCAAGGACCCAGTACTTC. This gives the protein CAWSPSARTQYF.

This clonotype was counted many times. V is TRBV28 and J is TRBJ2-7; tentatively, D is TRBD1 or TRBD2 (6 bases each). The CDR3 covers 13 residues. Trimming stripped 7 bases from V and 7 bases from J, with 17 bases between. Germline V gene sequence: CDR1 MDHEN, CDR2 SYDVKM. CDR3 protein: CASNPPGAREQYF. The CDR3 coding sequence is TGTGCCAGCAATCCCCCGGGGGCGAGGGAGCAGTACTTC. The full variable domain, in which reference TRBV28 and TRBJ2-7 provide the parts outside the CDR3, is DVKVTQSSRYLVKRTGEKVFLECVQDMDHENMFWYRQDPGLGLRLIYFSYDVKMKEKGDIPEGYSVSREKKERFSLILESASTNQTSMYLCASNPPGAREQYFGPGTRLTVT.

This chain links TRBV7-2 with TRBJ1-1; 7 bases are a match to TRBD1. The V and J ends lost 5 bases and 3 bases, in that order; junction bases with no gene match: 3. The CDR3 runs to 13 residues. CDR1 is SGHTA and CDR2 is FQGNSA in the germline V gene. CDR3 sequence: CASSRTGYTEAFF. The CDR3 DNA reads TGTGCCAGCAGCCGGACAGGTTACACTGAAGCTTTCTTT.

This clonotype was counted ten times or more. The chain links TRBV5-5 to TRBJ1-2, with unresolved D. CDR3 length: 12 residues. V lost 3 bases, J lost 3 bases, and 6 bases lay in between. CDR1 and CDR2 from the germline V gene are SGHKS and YYEKEE (reference sequence). CDR3 coding DNA: TGTGCCAGCAGCTCCGCGGACTATGGCTACACCTTC. This encodes CASSSADYGYTF. Full variable domain (remainder filled in from reference TRBV5-5 and TRBJ1-2): DAGVTQSPTHLIKTRGQQVTLRCSPISGHKSVSWYQQVLGQGPQFIFQYYEKEERGRGNFPDRFSARQFPNYSSELNVNALLLGDSALYLCASSSADYGYTFGSGTRLTVV.

This clonotype was found many times. This chain joins TRBV12-3 or TRBV12-4 and TRBJ1-3; D not certain. With 6 bases removed from V and 3 bases from J, the gap between germline ends came to 3 bases. This CDR3 spans 11 amino acids. CDR3 sequence reads: CASRIGNTIYF. DNA for the CDR3: TGTGCCAGCAGGATTGGAAACACCATATATTTT.

On this clonotype: The germline gene is not matched at one end of the junction; a read error may be the cause. The chain combines TRBV28 with TRBJ2-7, with no clear D. The CDR3 is 16 amino acids. The germline V gene has CDR1 MDHEN and CDR2 SYDVKM. Here the CDR3 reads CASSLEMPPSSYEQYF. The CDR3 bases are TGTGCCAGTAGTTTAGAAATGCCTCCGTCTTCCTACGAGCAGTACTTC. Using reference TRBV28 and TRBJ2-7 for the parts outside the CDR3, the full variable domain is DVKVTQSSRYLVKRTGEKVFLECVQDMDHENMFWYRQDPGLGLRLIYFSYDVKMKEKGDIPEGYSVSREKKERFSLILESASTNQTSMYLCASSLEMPPSSYEQYFGPGTRLTVT.